This T cell receptor beta chain was identified during a study of cytomegalovirus exposure and HLA in healthy donors. The length of the CDR3 is 16 residues. V was pared by 3 bases and J by 1 base, with 5 bases of the junction left unmatched. The germline V gene has CDR1 SGDLS and CDR2 YYNGEE. 13 Jbeta primers and 60 Vbeta primers were used for the PCR. Data came from immunoSEQ multiplex PCR; TCRdb stores just in-frame clones and leaves some out. The sample holds fewer than 120,000 clones, around three quarters seen once. The receptor comes from a woman in her twenties or thirties in good health and CMV-seronegative. The sequencing input was PBMCs. The chain joins TRBV9 to TRBJ2-2; 8 nucleotides align to TRBD1. The CDR3 nucleotides read TGTGCCAGCAGCGCCGTTGGACAGGGGAACACCGGGGAGCTGTTTTTT. This codes for CASSAVGQGNTGELFF.